The 18 T cell receptor beta chains listed next were all sequenced from one sample in a study of T-cell reconstitution after alpha-beta-depleted transplantation in children. Unique molecular identifiers were incorporated into the prepared TCRbeta library. TCRdb redid the calling of the PCR reads with MiXCR, one entry per CDR3 protein. The data show about 170,000 distinct CDR3 sequences, roughly 11% seen once. Sample: PBMCs, taken before TCRalphabeta/CD19-depleted stem cell transplant. These receptors all come from a boy younger than 10 with acute myeloid leukemia, due to receive a stem cell transplant.

The chain carries TRBV20-1 and TRBJ2-5; D ambiguous. Germline CDR1 reads DFQATT; CDR2 reads SNEGSKA (reference sequence). The CDR3 runs 18 residues. V lost 7 bases and J lost 4, with 31 bases in between. The DNA for the CDR3 is TGCAGTGGCCCGGCTCCGTGGTTTGAGGACGGCCCTGGAGAGACCCAGTACTTC. Translated, it gives CSGPAPWFEDGPGETQYF.

The rearrangement uses TRBV14 and TRBJ2-2, with D tentatively TRBD1 or TRBD2 (5 bases each). CDR1 and CDR2 from the germline V gene are SGHDN and FVKESK. Trimming cost V 4 bases and J 2 bases, with 14 bases left between them. This CDR3 comprises 16 residues. CDR3: CASSPRAGANTGELFF. The CDR3 coding sequence is TGTGCCAGCAGCCCCCGCGCCGGGGCAAACACCGGGGAGCTGTTTTTT.

This clonotype was observed at least ten times. The chain carries TRBV20-1 and TRBJ2-1, with 9 bases fitting TRBD2. CDR3 length equals 14 residues. J gave up 7 bases and V 4 bases, and 8 bases lay outside the gene matches. The germline CDR1 and CDR2 sequences are DFQATT and SNEGSKA (reference sequence). The CDR3 region is CSATPIAGGNEQFF. The CDR3 DNA reads TGCAGTGCTACCCCCATTGCGGGAGGGAATGAGCAGTTCTTC.

This clonotype was observed many times. This chain joins TRBV20-1 and TRBJ2-7; perhaps D is TRBD1 or TRBD2 (5 bases each). There are 11 residues in the CDR3. Germline-derived CDR1 and CDR2 are DFQATT and SNEGSKA (reference sequence). Trimming removed 3 bases from V and 6 bases from J, with 9 bases in between. The chain's CDR3 is CSASSGLEQYF. As DNA, the CDR3 is TGCAGTGCTAGCTCGGGGCTCGAGCAGTACTTC.

The V and J genes are TRBV23-1 and TRBJ2-7, with 12 positions matching TRBD1. TRBV23-1 is sorted into the ORF group, with uncertain function. The J segment lost 3 bases and the V segment lost 4 bases, leaving 10 bases of the junction unmatched. The CDR3 totals 17 residues. CDR3 sequence: CASSLRDRGLPIYEQYF. CDR3 nucleotides: TGCGCCAGCAGTCTCCGGGACAGGGGGCTCCCCATCTACGAGCAGTACTTC.

This clonotype occurred many times. CDR3 sequence reads: CASSATSGSVREQFF. The CDR3 region has the DNA TGTGCCAGCAGCGCCACTAGCGGGAGTGTCCGGGAGCAGTTCTTC. The chain carries TRBV9 and TRBJ2-1, with TRBD2 matching over 11 bases. Per the germline V gene, CDR1 is SGDLS and CDR2 is YYNGEE. The CDR3 has 15 residues. V lost 3 bases to trimming and J lost 10 bases; unmatched junction nucleotides: 9.

In its sample, this clonotype was seen many times. V is TRBV5-6 and J is TRBJ1-2, with D unresolved. Germline V gene lookup returns CDR1 SGHDT and CDR2 YYEEEE. The CDR3 consists of 14 residues. The V end was cut by 1 base, the J end by 4 bases, with 11 bases between. This CDR3 reads CASSLIDEAYGYTF. In DNA, the CDR3 is TGTGCCAGCAGCTTGATCGACGAGGCCTATGGCTACACCTTC.

In this sample, this clonotype turned up many times. The genes are TRBV5-1 and TRBJ1-2, with 8 bases aligning to TRBD1. The CDR3 extends over 15 amino acids. Germline-derived CDR1 and CDR2 are SGHRS and YFSETQ. V shed 4 bases, J shed 2 bases, and the junction held 7 bases outside the gene matches. The chain's CDR3 is CASSVETGVNYGYTF. The CDR3 nucleotides read TGCGCCAGCAGCGTGGAGACAGGGGTGAACTATGGCTACACCTTC.

This clonotype was recorded at least ten times. The chain is built from TRBV11-2 and TRBJ1-2; no clear D gene. The CDR3 sequence is 16 residues long. CDR1 and CDR2 (germline): SGHAT, FQNNGV. Between the trimmed V and J ends, which lost 5 bases and 0 bases, there was a span of 16 bases. CDR3 sequence: CASSLRGGTSNYGYTF. The CDR3 coding sequence is TGTGCCAGCAGCCTACGAGGAGGAACCTCTAACTATGGCTACACCTTC.

This clonotype was recorded many times. The rearrangement joins TRBV20-1 to TRBJ1-3; D unresolved. V lost 3 bases, J lost 0 bases, and 9 bases lay in between. This CDR3 comprises 14 residues. CDR1 and CDR2 from the germline V gene are DFQATT and SNEGSKA (reference sequence). CDR3 nucleotides: TGCAGTGCTAGGGCCGAGGGCTCTGGAAACACCATATATTTT. Encoded protein: CSARAEGSGNTIYF.

This clonotype was picked up many times. This chain links TRBV20-1 with TRBJ2-3, with D hard to call. Deletions cut 0 bases from V and 0 bases from J, with 13 bases between. This CDR3 region has 16 residues. Per the germline V gene, CDR1 is DFQATT and CDR2 is SNEGSKA (reference sequence). The CDR3 nucleotides are TGCAGTGCTAGAGAGCCGGTTGATGTTAGCACAGATACGCAGTATTTT. Translation: CSAREPVDVSTDTQYF.

About this clonotype: A much larger clone is a single base away; this may be a read error. The rearrangement uses TRBV7-9 and TRBJ1-3, with D unclear. This CDR3 is built from 13 residues. Germline V gene lookup returns CDR1 SEHNR and CDR2 FQNEAQ (reference sequence). CDR3 protein: CASSSDSGNTLYF. The CDR3 DNA follows: TGTGCCAGCAGCTCGGACTCTGGAAACACCTTATATTTT.

This rearrangement joins TRBV4-2 to TRBJ1-1; D ambiguous. Germline V lookup: CDR1 LGHNA, CDR2 YNFKEQ. The germline V and J ends were trimmed by 0 bases and 1 base, with 6 bases remaining between them. This CDR3 spans 14 amino acids. CDR3 coding DNA: TGTGCCAGCAGCCAAGACCGGGCGAACACTGAAGCTTTCTTT. It specifies CASSQDRANTEAFF.

This clonotype was observed at least ten times. The rearrangement links TRBV20-1 to TRBJ1-1; D is undetermined. The V and J ends lost 6 bases and 2 bases respectively, with 16 bases between them. The CDR3 sequence is 14 residues long. Germline CDR1 DFQATT, CDR2 SNEGSKA (reference sequence). CDR3: CSAPRQPGNTEAFF. In nucleotides, the CDR3 is TGCAGTGCCCCTCGACAACCCGGAAACACTGAAGCTTTCTTT.

This clonotype was counted many times. DNA for the CDR3: TGCAGTGCTAGAGTACCGGGAGATATGGGCAATCAGCCCCAGCATTTT. Amino acids: CSARVPGDMGNQPQHF. The chain employs TRBV20-1 and TRBJ1-5; D remains ambiguous. CDR1 and CDR2 from the germline V gene are DFQATT and SNEGSKA (reference sequence). CDR3 length: 16 amino acids. The ends were cut back, 1 base at V and 2 bases at J, with 15 bases in the middle.

Many counts were recorded for this clonotype. This sequence joins TRBV11-2 and TRBJ1-3; weak D call: TRBD1 (6 bases). The V end lost 1 base, the J end lost 6 bases, and 10 bases lay between the germline ends. This CDR3 contains 14 residues. CDR1 and CDR2 (germline): SGHAT, FQNNGV. The CDR3 DNA sequence: TGTGCCAGCAGCTTAGCAGGGGCTGAAAACACCATATATTTT. It codes for CASSLAGAENTIYF.

This clonotype appeared many times. This chain connects TRBV20-1 to TRBJ2-3, with TRBD1 matching 10 bases. The CDR3 is 16 residues long. Germline V gives CDR1 DFQATT, CDR2 SNEGSKA (reference sequence). With V trimmed by 0 bases and J by 4 bases, 7 bases remained unmatched. CDR3 loop: CSARDWDRGSADTQYF. DNA for the CDR3: TGCAGTGCTAGAGATTGGGACAGGGGATCGGCAGATACGCAGTATTTT.

This clonotype was observed many times. This rearrangement joins TRBV4-1 to TRBJ1-1; no firm D call. V was clipped by 5 bases and J by 5 bases, with 21 bases between them. The CDR3 loop spans 16 amino acids. Germline CDR1 reads MGHRA; CDR2 reads YSYEKL. This CDR3 reads CASSYGFDGRKTEAFF. The CDR3 bases are TGCGCCAGCAGCTACGGATTCGACGGGAGGAAAACTGAAGCTTTCTTT.